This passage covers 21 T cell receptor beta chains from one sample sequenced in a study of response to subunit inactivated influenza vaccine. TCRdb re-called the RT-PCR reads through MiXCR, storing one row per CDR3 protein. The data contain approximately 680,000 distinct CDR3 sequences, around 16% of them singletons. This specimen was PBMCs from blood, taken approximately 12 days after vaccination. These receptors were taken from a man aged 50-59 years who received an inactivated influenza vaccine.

The CDR3 here is CSGEDGNIQYF. The CDR3 coding sequence is TGCAGCGGGGAGGATGGGAACATTCAGTACTTC. V usage is TRBV29-1 and J usage is TRBJ2-4; D is perhaps TRBD2 (6 bases). This CDR3 spans 11 amino acids. Germline V gives CDR1 SQVTM, CDR2 ANQGSEA. The V gene lost 7 bases and the J gene lost 7 bases, with 11 bases spanning the gap.

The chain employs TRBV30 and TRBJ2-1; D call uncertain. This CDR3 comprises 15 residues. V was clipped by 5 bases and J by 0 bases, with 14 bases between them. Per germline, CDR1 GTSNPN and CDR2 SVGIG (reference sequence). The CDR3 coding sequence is TGTGCCTGGGTGCGAGACTTTAACTCCTACAATGAGCAGTTCTTC. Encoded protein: CAWVRDFNSYNEQFF.

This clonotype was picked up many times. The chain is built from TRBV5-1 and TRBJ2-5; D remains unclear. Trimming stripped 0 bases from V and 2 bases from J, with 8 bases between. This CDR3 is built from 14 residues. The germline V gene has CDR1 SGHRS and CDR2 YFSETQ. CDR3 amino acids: CASSLEAGQETQYF. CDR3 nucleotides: TGCGCCAGCAGCTTGGAGGCAGGACAAGAGACCCAGTACTTC.

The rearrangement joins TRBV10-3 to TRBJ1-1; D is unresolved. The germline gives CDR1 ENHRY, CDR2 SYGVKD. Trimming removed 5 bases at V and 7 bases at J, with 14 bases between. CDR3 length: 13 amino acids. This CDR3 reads CAISPRDTGEAFF. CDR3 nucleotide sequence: TGTGCCATCAGTCCGAGGGATACGGGTGAAGCTTTCTTT.

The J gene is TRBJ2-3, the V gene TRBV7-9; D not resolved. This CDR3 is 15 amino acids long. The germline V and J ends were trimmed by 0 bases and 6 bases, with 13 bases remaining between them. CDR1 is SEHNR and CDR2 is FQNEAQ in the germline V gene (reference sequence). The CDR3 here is CASSLAVSSSDTQYF. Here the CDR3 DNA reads TGTGCCAGCAGCTTAGCAGTCTCCTCAAGTGATACGCAGTATTTT.

CDR3 region: CASSAGVSANYGYTF. CDR3 DNA sequence: TGCGCCAGCAGCGCAGGGGTCTCCGCTAACTATGGCTACACCTTC. This rearrangement joins TRBV5-1 to TRBJ1-2; D perhaps matches TRBD1 (6 bases). V dropped 4 bases and J dropped 0 bases, with 13 bases sitting between them. The CDR3 has 15 residues. Per the germline V gene, CDR1 is SGHRS and CDR2 is YFSETQ. The entire variable domain, with the rest obtained from reference TRBV5-1 and TRBJ1-2, is as follows: KAGVTQTPRYLIKTRGQQVTLSCSPISGHRSVSWYQQTPGQGLQFLFEYFSETQRNKGNFPGRFSGRQFSNSRSEMNVSTLELGDSALYLCASSAGVSANYGYTFGSGTRLTVV.

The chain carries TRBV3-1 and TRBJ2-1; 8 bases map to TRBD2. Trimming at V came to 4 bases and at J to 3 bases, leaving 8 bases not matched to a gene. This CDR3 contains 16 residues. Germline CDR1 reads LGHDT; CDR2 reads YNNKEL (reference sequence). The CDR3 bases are TGTGCCAGCAGCCGCCAACTTAGCGGGGTCTACAATGAGCAGTTCTTC. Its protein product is CASSRQLSGVYNEQFF.

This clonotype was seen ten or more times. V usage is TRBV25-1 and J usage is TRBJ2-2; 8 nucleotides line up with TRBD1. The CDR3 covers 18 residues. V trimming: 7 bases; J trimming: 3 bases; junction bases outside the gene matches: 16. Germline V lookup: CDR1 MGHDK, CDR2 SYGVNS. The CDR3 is CASTVNRGKGLDTGELFF. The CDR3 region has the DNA TGTGCCAGCACGGTGAACAGGGGGAAAGGTTTGGACACCGGGGAGCTGTTTTTT.

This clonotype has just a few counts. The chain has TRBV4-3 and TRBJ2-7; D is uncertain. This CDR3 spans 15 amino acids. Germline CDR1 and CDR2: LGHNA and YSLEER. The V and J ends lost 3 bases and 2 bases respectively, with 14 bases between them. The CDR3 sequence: CASSHGIGSTYEQYF. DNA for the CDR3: TGCGCCAGCAGCCACGGTATAGGGTCTACCTACGAGCAGTACTTC.

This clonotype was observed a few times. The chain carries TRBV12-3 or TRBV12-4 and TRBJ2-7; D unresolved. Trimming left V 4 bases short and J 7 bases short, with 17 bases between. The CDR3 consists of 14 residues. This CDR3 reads CASSSYRRLEEQYF. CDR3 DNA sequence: TGTGCCAGCAGTTCCTATCGGCGACTGGAGGAGCAGTACTTC.

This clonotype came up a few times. This chain's CDR3 is CASSPALGGHRTGELFF. The CDR3 nucleotides are TGCGCCAGCAGCCCCGCCCTCGGGGGGCATCGCACCGGGGAGCTGTTTTTT. The rearrangement uses TRBV5-1 and TRBJ2-2; possibly TRBD2 for D (7 bases). From germline, CDR1 is SGHRS and CDR2 YFSETQ. V gave up 4 bases and J gave up 4 bases, with 20 bases separating them. This CDR3 has 17 residues. Supplemented by reference TRBV5-1 and TRBJ2-2, the full variable domain reads KAGVTQTPRYLIKTRGQQVTLSCSPISGHRSVSWYQQTPGQGLQFLFEYFSETQRNKGNFPGRFSGRQFSNSRSEMNVSTLELGDSALYLCASSPALGGHRTGELFFGEGSRLTVL.

The CDR3 sequence is CASSLVGENRGSYGYTF. CDR3 DNA: TGCGCCAGCAGCTTAGTAGGCGAAAACAGGGGAAGCTATGGCTACACCTTC. The rearrangement links TRBV5-1 to TRBJ1-2, with 7 bases that match TRBD1. The CDR3 contains 17 residues. Trimming removed 2 bases from V and 4 bases from J; junction bases left unmatched: 14. CDR1 is SGHRS, CDR2 YFSETQ, per germline.

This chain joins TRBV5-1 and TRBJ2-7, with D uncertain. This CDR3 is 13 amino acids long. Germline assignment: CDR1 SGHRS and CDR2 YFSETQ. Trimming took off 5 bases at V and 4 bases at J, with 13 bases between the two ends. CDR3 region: CASRLDRYYEQYF. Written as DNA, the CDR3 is TGCGCCAGCAGGCTTGATCGATATTACGAGCAGTACTTC. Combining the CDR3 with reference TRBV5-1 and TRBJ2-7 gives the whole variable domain KAGVTQTPRYLIKTRGQQVTLSCSPISGHRSVSWYQQTPGQGLQFLFEYFSETQRNKGNFPGRFSGRQFSNSRSEMNVSTLELGDSALYLCASRLDRYYEQYFGPGTRLTVT.

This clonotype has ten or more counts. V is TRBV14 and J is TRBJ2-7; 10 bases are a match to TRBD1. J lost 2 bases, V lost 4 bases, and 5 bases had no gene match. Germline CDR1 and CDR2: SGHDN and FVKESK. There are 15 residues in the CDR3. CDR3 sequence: CASSRRGQGPYEQYF. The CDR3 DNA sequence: TGTGCCAGCAGCCGCCGGGGACAGGGGCCCTACGAGCAGTACTTC.

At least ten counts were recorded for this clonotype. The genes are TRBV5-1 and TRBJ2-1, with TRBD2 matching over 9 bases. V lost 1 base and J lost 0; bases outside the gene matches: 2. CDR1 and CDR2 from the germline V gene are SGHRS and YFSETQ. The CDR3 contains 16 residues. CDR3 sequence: CASSLKRGASYNEQFF. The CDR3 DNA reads TGCGCCAGCAGCTTGAAGCGGGGGGCCTCCTACAATGAGCAGTTCTTC.

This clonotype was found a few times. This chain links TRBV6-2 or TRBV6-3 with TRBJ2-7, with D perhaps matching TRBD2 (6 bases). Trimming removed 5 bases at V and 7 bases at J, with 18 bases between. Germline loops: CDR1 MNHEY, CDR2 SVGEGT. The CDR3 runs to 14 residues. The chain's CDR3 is CASSKRRESWEQYF. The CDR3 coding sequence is TGTGCCAGCAGTAAAAGGAGGGAATCGTGGGAGCAGTACTTC.

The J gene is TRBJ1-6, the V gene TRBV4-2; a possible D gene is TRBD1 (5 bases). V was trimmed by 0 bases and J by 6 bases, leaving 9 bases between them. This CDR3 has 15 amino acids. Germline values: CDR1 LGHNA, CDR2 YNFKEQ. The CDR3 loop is CASSQEGLINSPLHF. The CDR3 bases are TGTGCCAGCAGCCAAGAGGGACTGATTAATTCACCCCTCCACTTT.

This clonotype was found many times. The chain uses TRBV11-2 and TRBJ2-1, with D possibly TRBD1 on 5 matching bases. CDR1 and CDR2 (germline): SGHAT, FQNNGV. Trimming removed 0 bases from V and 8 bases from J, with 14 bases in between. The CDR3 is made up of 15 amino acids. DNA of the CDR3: TGTGCCAGCAGCTTAGATAGGGGTTATTACGATGAGCAGTTCTTC. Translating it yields CASSLDRGYYDEQFF.

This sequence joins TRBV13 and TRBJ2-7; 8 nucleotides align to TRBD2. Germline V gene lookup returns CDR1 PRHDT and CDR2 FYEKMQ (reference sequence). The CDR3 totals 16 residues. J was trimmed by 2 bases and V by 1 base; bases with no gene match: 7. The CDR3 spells CASSLAVREETYEQYF. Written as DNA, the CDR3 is TGTGCCAGCAGCTTAGCGGTGCGGGAGGAAACCTACGAGCAGTACTTC.

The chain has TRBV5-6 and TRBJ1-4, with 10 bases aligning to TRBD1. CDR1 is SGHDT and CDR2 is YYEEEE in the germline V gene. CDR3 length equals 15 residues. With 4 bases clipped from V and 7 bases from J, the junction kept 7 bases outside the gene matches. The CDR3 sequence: CASSPRTGGIEKLFF. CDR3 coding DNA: TGTGCCAGCAGCCCACGGACAGGGGGGATTGAAAAACTGTTTTTT.

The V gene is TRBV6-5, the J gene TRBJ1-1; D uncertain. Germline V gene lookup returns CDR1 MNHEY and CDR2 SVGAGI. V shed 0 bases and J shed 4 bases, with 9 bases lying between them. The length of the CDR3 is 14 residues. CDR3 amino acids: CASSYSPGGTEAFF. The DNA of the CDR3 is TGTGCCAGCAGTTACTCTCCAGGAGGCACTGAAGCTTTCTTT.